The clone carrying this T cell receptor beta chain occurred many times. Its antigen remains unidentified. The data were taken from a study of early T cells in non-severe SARS-CoV-2 infection. About the study: Unsorted whole blood bulk RNA was sequenced, with unpaired chains.

The V gene's germline CDR1 is KGHSH and CDR2 LQKENI. The V segment lost 5 bases and the J segment 4 bases; nucleotides outside the gene matches: 12. This CDR3 has 16 amino acids. Separate cDNA molecules each had unique molecular identifiers attached to them. TCRdb passed the 5' RACE reads through MiXCR, listing each CDR3 protein once. The sample yields fewer than 80,000 distinct CDR3 sequences, around 12% seen once. Study observations and caveats: Missing private and CD4 specificities, VDJdb matching favored anti-spike CD8 responses.

The chain employs TRBV18 and TRBJ1-2; 8 bases are shared with TRBD1. The specimen comprised whole blood, sampled at baseline. The clonotype originates from an adult who was a healthcare worker with PCR-confirmed SARS-CoV-2 infection or an uninfected control (not recorded which). The donor label of this sample is uncertain. The CDR3 is CASSSGQGFGGYGYTF. The CDR3 DNA sequence: TGTGCCAGCTCATCTGGACAGGGTTTTGGTGGCTATGGCTACACCTTC. Variable domain in full (rest from reference TRBV18 and TRBJ1-2): NAGVMQNPRHLVRRRGQEARLRCSPMKGHSHVYWYRQLPEEGLKFMVYLQKENIIDESGMPKERFSAEFPKEGPSILRIQQVVRGDSAAYFCASSSGQGFGGYGYTFGSGTRLTVV.